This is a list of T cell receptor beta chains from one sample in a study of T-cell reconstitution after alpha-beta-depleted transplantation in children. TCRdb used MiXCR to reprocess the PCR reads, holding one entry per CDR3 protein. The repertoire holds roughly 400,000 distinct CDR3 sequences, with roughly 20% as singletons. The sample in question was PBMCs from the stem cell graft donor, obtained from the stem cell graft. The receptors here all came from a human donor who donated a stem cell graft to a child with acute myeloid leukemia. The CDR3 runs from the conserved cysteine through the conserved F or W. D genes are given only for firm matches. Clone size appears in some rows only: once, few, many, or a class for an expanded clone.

cdr3_nt: TGTGCCAGCAGTCCTAGGGGGGCAGATACGCAGTATTTT; cdr3_aa: CASSPRGADTQYF; j_call: TRBJ2-3; v_call: TRBV12-3/TRBV12-4; d_call: -; clone_size: many
cdr3_nt: TGCAGTGAACAAGGGAGCTCCTACAATGAGCAGTTCTTC; cdr3_aa: CSEQGSSYNEQFF; j_call: TRBJ2-1; v_call: TRBV20-1; d_call: -; clone_size: -
cdr3_nt: TGTGCCAGCAGCAAGGGGAGGAACACTGAAGCTTTCTTT; cdr3_aa: CASSKGRNTEAFF; j_call: TRBJ1-1; v_call: TRBV5-8; d_call: -; clone_size: -
cdr3_nt: TGCAGTGCTAGTCGCGGGAGCCAGTACGAGCAGTACTTC; cdr3_aa: CSASRGSQYEQYF; j_call: TRBJ2-7; v_call: TRBV20-1; d_call: TRBD2; clone_size: few
cdr3_nt: TGCAGTGCTAGAGAGCCGTGGAACACTGAAGCTTTCTTT; cdr3_aa: CSAREPWNTEAFF; j_call: TRBJ1-1; v_call: TRBV20-1; d_call: -; clone_size: many
cdr3_nt: TGTGCCAGCAGCCAGAAGGGGATCTCCTACGAGCAGTACTTC; cdr3_aa: CASSQKGISYEQYF; j_call: TRBJ2-7; v_call: TRBV7-9; d_call: -; clone_size: once
cdr3_nt: TGTGCCAGCACCGAGGGGACTAGCGGGAGTGCAGATACGCAGTATTTT; cdr3_aa: CASTEGTSGSADTQYF; j_call: TRBJ2-3; v_call: TRBV6-2/TRBV6-3; d_call: TRBD2; clone_size: -
cdr3_nt: TGTGCCATCAGTGAGTCCGGAGGCATAGCGGGAGGTACCGGGTCCTACGAGCAGTACTTC; cdr3_aa: CAISESGGIAGGTGSYEQYF; j_call: TRBJ2-7; v_call: TRBV10-3; d_call: TRBD2; clone_size: many
cdr3_nt: TGTGCCAGCAGTTTTCGGACTAGCGGGAGTACCAATGAGCAGTTCTTC; cdr3_aa: CASSFRTSGSTNEQFF; j_call: TRBJ2-1; v_call: TRBV12-3/TRBV12-4; d_call: TRBD2; clone_size: -
cdr3_nt: TGTGCCAGCAGCCAAGAGAGGGGGACGGACAGGGCGTACGAGCAGTACTTC; cdr3_aa: CASSQERGTDRAYEQYF; j_call: TRBJ2-7; v_call: TRBV3-1; d_call: TRBD1; clone_size: -
cdr3_nt: TGTGCCACCAGTGATATTTCGAGCGGGAGGGAAGTATTCGGTGAGCAGTTCTTC; cdr3_aa: CATSDISSGREVFGEQFF; j_call: TRBJ2-1; v_call: TRBV24-1; d_call: TRBD2; clone_size: -
cdr3_nt: TGTGCCAGCAGCCAAGATCGGTGGGAGACCCAGTACTTC; cdr3_aa: CASSQDRWETQYF; j_call: TRBJ2-5; v_call: TRBV4-2; d_call: -; clone_size: many
cdr3_nt: TGTGCCAGCAGCTTAGATCCGGGGTTTAGCTCCTACGAGCAGTACTTC; cdr3_aa: CASSLDPGFSSYEQYF; j_call: TRBJ2-7; v_call: TRBV7-9; d_call: -; clone_size: few
cdr3_nt: TGCAGCGTTGAAGGGGGGAACAGCCTAAACAATGAGCAGTTCTTC; cdr3_aa: CSVEGGNSLNNEQFF; j_call: TRBJ2-1; v_call: TRBV29-1; d_call: -; clone_size: few
cdr3_nt: TGCAGTGCTAGGCGGGAGATAGAGCAGTTCTTC; cdr3_aa: CSARREIEQFF; j_call: TRBJ2-1; v_call: TRBV20-1; d_call: TRBD2; clone_size: -
cdr3_nt: TGTGCCAGCAGCCACCCGGGGGGTACGCAGTATTTT; cdr3_aa: CASSHPGGTQYF; j_call: TRBJ2-3; v_call: TRBV7-9; d_call: TRBD2; clone_size: -
cdr3_nt: TGTGCCACCAGCCGGGCTTTCGGCCCCAATGAGCAGTTCTTC; cdr3_aa: CATSRAFGPNEQFF; j_call: TRBJ2-1; v_call: TRBV24-1; d_call: -; clone_size: few
cdr3_nt: TGCAGTGCTAGTTGGGGGGCGCGATTAGAGACCCAGTACTTC; cdr3_aa: CSASWGARLETQYF; j_call: TRBJ2-5; v_call: TRBV20-1; d_call: -; clone_size: -
cdr3_nt: TGTGCCAGCAGCCAATCTGATAACTATGGCTACACCTTC; cdr3_aa: CASSQSDNYGYTF; j_call: TRBJ1-2; v_call: TRBV4-2; d_call: -; clone_size: -
cdr3_nt: TGCAGCGTTGAGGGGTCGGCCTCCTACGAGCAGTACTTC; cdr3_aa: CSVEGSASYEQYF; j_call: TRBJ2-7; v_call: TRBV29-1; d_call: -; clone_size: -
cdr3_nt: TGCAGTGCTGGACGGACAGGAGGCATGAGCAATCAGCCCCAGCATTTT; cdr3_aa: CSAGRTGGMSNQPQHF; j_call: TRBJ1-5; v_call: TRBV20-1; d_call: TRBD1; clone_size: few
cdr3_nt: TGTGCCAGCAGTTACTCTTGGGACAGGACCACAGATACGCAGTATTTT; cdr3_aa: CASSYSWDRTTDTQYF; j_call: TRBJ2-3; v_call: TRBV6-5; d_call: TRBD1; clone_size: few
cdr3_nt: TGTGCCATCAGTGAAGGGACAGGGGTAACAGATACGCAGTATTTT; cdr3_aa: CAISEGTGVTDTQYF; j_call: TRBJ2-3; v_call: TRBV10-3; d_call: TRBD1; clone_size: -
cdr3_nt: TGTGCCAGCAGCTTGGGGTCGGGACGATCCTACGAGCAGTACTTC; cdr3_aa: CASSLGSGRSYEQYF; j_call: TRBJ2-7; v_call: TRBV5-5; d_call: -; clone_size: -
cdr3_nt: TGTGCCACCAGCAGAGAGACTGGACGCCTAGAGTACTTC; cdr3_aa: CATSRETGRLEYF; j_call: TRBJ2-4; v_call: TRBV15; d_call: -; clone_size: -
cdr3_nt: TGCAGTGCTAACCCGGGATTTGGCGAGCAGTACTTC; cdr3_aa: CSANPGFGEQYF; j_call: TRBJ2-7; v_call: TRBV20-1; d_call: -; clone_size: few
cdr3_nt: TGCAGTGCTAGAGACGCCAGGGGGATGCCACAAGAGACCCAGTACTTC; cdr3_aa: CSARDARGMPQETQYF; j_call: TRBJ2-5; v_call: TRBV20-1; d_call: TRBD1; clone_size: many
cdr3_nt: TGTGCCAGCAGTACCCGCGGGGGCCCCTCCTACAATGAGCAGTTCTTC; cdr3_aa: CASSTRGGPSYNEQFF; j_call: TRBJ2-1; v_call: TRBV12-3/TRBV12-4; d_call: -; clone_size: few
cdr3_nt: TGCGCCAGCAGCCGGAGGGGGCTTTTGAGCACAGATACGCAGTATTTT; cdr3_aa: CASSRRGLLSTDTQYF; j_call: TRBJ2-3; v_call: TRBV4-1; d_call: -; clone_size: -
cdr3_nt: TGTGCCATCAGTGAGACACCGGGACAGGCCCCTGAGCAGTACTTC; cdr3_aa: CAISETPGQAPEQYF; j_call: TRBJ2-7; v_call: TRBV10-3; d_call: TRBD1; clone_size: few
cdr3_nt: TGCAGTGCCATCGGCGATTCTGGAAACACCATATATTTT; cdr3_aa: CSAIGDSGNTIYF; j_call: TRBJ1-3; v_call: TRBV20-1; d_call: -; clone_size: few
cdr3_nt: TGCGCCACCGACAGAGGGACCGGGGAGCTGTTTTTT; cdr3_aa: CATDRGTGELFF; j_call: TRBJ2-2; v_call: TRBV5-1; d_call: -; clone_size: -
cdr3_nt: TGCGCCAGCAGCTTAAACGACCAGGGAACTGGGGCCAACGTCCTGACTTTC; cdr3_aa: CASSLNDQGTGANVLTF; j_call: TRBJ2-6; v_call: TRBV5-1; d_call: -; clone_size: -
cdr3_nt: TGCAGTGCCCCCTCGGGGTACACTGAAGCTTTCTTT; cdr3_aa: CSAPSGYTEAFF; j_call: TRBJ1-1; v_call: TRBV20-1; d_call: -; clone_size: many
cdr3_nt: TGTGCCAGCAGTTCCACGGCCCGCGAGGAAGAGCAGTTCTTC; cdr3_aa: CASSSTAREEEQFF; j_call: TRBJ2-1; v_call: TRBV12-3/TRBV12-4; d_call: -; clone_size: -
cdr3_nt: TGCAGTGCTAGAGTGGACAGGACTGATTTTAGCAATCAGCCCCAGCATTTT; cdr3_aa: CSARVDRTDFSNQPQHF; j_call: TRBJ1-5; v_call: TRBV20-1; d_call: TRBD1; clone_size: many
cdr3_nt: TGCGCCAGCAGCCAAGAAGACAGGCCGAACAATGAGCAGTTCTTC; cdr3_aa: CASSQEDRPNNEQFF; j_call: TRBJ2-1; v_call: TRBV4-1; d_call: -; clone_size: -
cdr3_nt: TGTGCCATCAGTGAGTCGGGGGTTAGCGCATTACGCGGAGGGACAGATACGCAGTATTTT; cdr3_aa: CAISESGVSALRGGTDTQYF; j_call: TRBJ2-3; v_call: TRBV10-3; d_call: -; clone_size: few
cdr3_nt: TGTGCCAGCAGTCGACTAGCGTTCGGGAGCGATGAGCAGTTCTTC; cdr3_aa: CASSRLAFGSDEQFF; j_call: TRBJ2-1; v_call: TRBV2; d_call: TRBD2; clone_size: many
cdr3_nt: TGTGCCAGCAGCCGACGGAGCACAAACAATGAGCAGTTCTTC; cdr3_aa: CASSRRSTNNEQFF; j_call: TRBJ2-1; v_call: TRBV28; d_call: -; clone_size: -
cdr3_nt: TGCAGCGTTGTAGGGACAGGGCCGCTTTCGAATGGCTACACCTTC; cdr3_aa: CSVVGTGPLSNGYTF; j_call: TRBJ1-2; v_call: TRBV29-1; d_call: TRBD1; clone_size: -
cdr3_nt: TGTGCCAGCAGCCAAGTAATAGCGGGAGACAATGAGCAGTTCTTC; cdr3_aa: CASSQVIAGDNEQFF; j_call: TRBJ2-1; v_call: TRBV4-2; d_call: TRBD2; clone_size: few
cdr3_nt: TGTGCCACCAGTGATTTCGAATACAATGAGCAGTTCTTC; cdr3_aa: CATSDFEYNEQFF; j_call: TRBJ2-1; v_call: TRBV24-1; d_call: -; clone_size: -
cdr3_nt: TGTGCCATCACAGCGGGAGAGGGCAGGAACGAGCAGTACTTC; cdr3_aa: CAITAGEGRNEQYF; j_call: TRBJ2-7; v_call: TRBV10-3; d_call: TRBD2; clone_size: -
cdr3_nt: TGTGCCAGCATCACCGGGGGTTATTGTGGGTACGAGCAGTACTTC; cdr3_aa: CASITGGYCGYEQYF; j_call: TRBJ2-7; v_call: TRBV21-1; d_call: -; clone_size: -
cdr3_nt: TGTGCCACCAGCAGTGACTTAGCAGAGACCCAGTACTTC; cdr3_aa: CATSSDLAETQYF; j_call: TRBJ2-5; v_call: TRBV15; d_call: -; clone_size: few
cdr3_nt: TGCAGTGCTATCCCCTACAGCCGCTTGAACAATGAGCAGTTCTTC; cdr3_aa: CSAIPYSRLNNEQFF; j_call: TRBJ2-1; v_call: TRBV20-1; d_call: -; clone_size: few
cdr3_nt: TGTGCCAGCAGACTCCTAGCGGGAGCTAAAAACATTCAGTACTTC; cdr3_aa: CASRLLAGAKNIQYF; j_call: TRBJ2-4; v_call: TRBV6-2/TRBV6-3; d_call: TRBD2; clone_size: -
cdr3_nt: TGCAGCCTTGAACTAGCGGCTAGCACAGATACGCAGTATTTT; cdr3_aa: CSLELAASTDTQYF; j_call: TRBJ2-3; v_call: TRBV29-1; d_call: TRBD2; clone_size: many
cdr3_nt: TGTGCCAGCACCATCAGCCTAGCGGGATCGCGGGATACGCAGTATTTT; cdr3_aa: CASTISLAGSRDTQYF; j_call: TRBJ2-3; v_call: TRBV25-1; d_call: TRBD2; clone_size: many
cdr3_nt: TGCGCCAGCAGCACCGGACCGAGGAGCTATGGCTACACCTTC; cdr3_aa: CASSTGPRSYGYTF; j_call: TRBJ1-2; v_call: TRBV5-1; d_call: -; clone_size: once